The clone carrying this T cell receptor (beta chain) came up a few times. Its antigen is not identified. The PCR had 60 Vbeta and 13 Jbeta primers. Method: immunoSEQ multiplex PCR; TCRdb's copy keeps in-frame clones and lacks some. The repertoire has some 69,000 clones, more than 60% of them found once; the top ten carry just under 3%. The record originates from a study of cytomegalovirus exposure and HLA in healthy donors. The study, taken as a whole, reports: Confirmation was obtained in vitro that a few CMV-associated chains are specific for CMV antigens. In an earlier analysis, productive rearrangement rates for most beta V segments clustered near 87% or 30%. In a later analysis, TCR association rates varied by HLA locus: DRB1 most, HLA-C fewest. It was reported that the classifier diagnosed cytomegalovirus status with high specificity and sensitivity in both the original and validation cohorts.

There are 14 residues in the CDR3. The germline V gene encodes CDR1 KGHSH and CDR2 LQKENI. V lost 0 bases to trimming and J lost 5 bases, with 10 bases between them. This clonotype was obtained from a woman aged 25 to 45 in good health and CMV-seronegative. The sample consisted of PBMCs. The chain uses TRBV18 and TRBJ2-5; D is perhaps TRBD1 (5 bases). CDR3 DNA sequence: TGTGCCAGCTCACCACCGGGGCCTCGGGAGACCCAGTACTTC. Translating it yields CASSPPGPRETQYF.